What follows are 9 T cell receptor beta chains derived from one specimen sequenced in a study of blood T cell repertoires in COVID-19. Sequencing used immunoSEQ multiplex PCR; TCRdb keeps in-frame clones, though not all of them. This sample has a few hundred thousand clones; 87% occur once, and the top ten carry around 2.2%. The specimen sequenced was peripheral blood. The receptor source for this set is a woman aged 45 to 65 who had recovered from COVID-19.

The rearrangement links TRBV5-6 to TRBJ2-5; 8 nucleotides match TRBD1. J lost 5 bases, V lost 3 bases, and 9 bases had no gene match. The length of the CDR3 is 15 residues. CDR1 is SGHDT and CDR2 is YYEEEE in the germline V gene. The CDR3 is CASSWVTGAGETQYF. The CDR3 nucleotides are TGTGCCAGCAGCTGGGTGACAGGGGCGGGGGAGACCCAGTACTTC.

For the CDR3, the DNA is TGTGCTAGTGGTTTTGAGCCAGGGGTTATGAACACTGAAGCTTTCTTT. Its translation is CASGFEPGVMNTEAFF. The rearrangement links TRBV12-5 to TRBJ1-1, with D possibly TRBD1 on 6 matching bases. The V gene lost 3 bases and the J gene lost 0 bases, with 14 bases spanning the gap. The CDR3 runs to 16 residues. CDR1 is LGHNT, CDR2 FRNRAP, per germline.

This clone was detected only a few times. The chain has TRBV30 and TRBJ1-1; D may be TRBD1 (6 bases). CDR3 length: 13 amino acids. Germline V gene sequence: CDR1 GTSNPN, CDR2 SVGIG (reference sequence). V was clipped by 5 bases and J by 0 bases, with 10 bases between them. The CDR3 DNA reads TGTGCCTGGGAGACAGGCGTGAACACTGAAGCTTTCTTT. Residues: CAWETGVNTEAFF.

This clone was counted a single time. This sequence joins TRBV7-6 and TRBJ2-3, with a tentative D call TRBD1 (6 bases). Deletions cut 1 base from V and 5 bases from J, with 13 bases between. CDR1 SGHVS and CDR2 FNYEAQ come from the germline V gene. This CDR3 spans 15 amino acids. The CDR3 DNA follows: TGTGCCAGCAGCTTAGGAGGGACATCTTTAGATACGCAGTATTTT. Translation: CASSLGGTSLDTQYF. The entire variable domain, with the rest obtained from reference TRBV7-6 and TRBJ2-3, is as follows: GAGVSQSPRYKVTKRGQDVALRCDPISGHVSLYWYRQALGQGPEFLTYFNYEAQQDKSGLPNDRFSAERPEGSISTLTIQRTEQRDSAMYRCASSLGGTSLDTQYFGPGTRLTVL.

V is TRBV6-7 and J is TRBJ1-5; 10 bases fit TRBD1. TRBV6-7 is an ORF, and what it does is uncertain. V dropped 6 bases and J dropped 6; count of bases not matched to a gene: 14. This CDR3 spans 17 amino acids. The CDR3 DNA follows: TGTGCCAGCAGCCCGGGACAGGGGCGCAGTTTCGGTCAGCCCCAGCATTTT. Translation gives CASSPGQGRSFGQPQHF.

The chain joins TRBV9 to TRBJ1-5; tentative D call: TRBD1 (6 bases). V gave up 0 bases and J gave up 3 bases, with 10 bases separating them. Germline CDR1 reads SGDLS; CDR2 reads YYNGEE. This CDR3 contains 15 residues. The CDR3 nucleotides are TGTGCCAGCAGCGTAGGGACAGATCTCAATCAGCCCCAGCATTTT. Its protein is CASSVGTDLNQPQHF. Filled out from reference TRBV9 and TRBJ1-5, the complete variable domain reads DSGVTQTPKHLITATGQRVTLRCSPRSGDLSVYWYQQSLDQGLQFLIQYYNGEERAKGNILERFSAQQFPDLHSELNLSSLELGDSALYFCASSVGTDLNQPQHFGDGTRLSIL.

The chain joins TRBV4-2 to TRBJ1-1; D remains ambiguous. Trimming cost V 1 base and J 1 base, with 7 bases left between them. Germline CDR1 is LGHNA and CDR2 is YNFKEQ. This CDR3 has 14 residues. The CDR3 DNA reads TGTGCCAGCAGCCAAGCCGGGAGGAACACTGAAGCTTTCTTT. Translated, it gives CASSQAGRNTEAFF.

CDR3 in amino acids: CASSRQAGYTF. DNA for the CDR3: TGTGCCAGCAGTCGACAGGCTGGCTACACCTTC. This chain uses TRBV6-2 or TRBV6-3 with TRBJ1-2, with a possible D match to TRBD1 (6 bases). The V end was cut by 5 bases, the J end by 7 bases, with 8 bases between. Per the germline V gene, CDR1 is MNHEY and CDR2 is SVGEGT. The CDR3 covers 11 residues.

This clone turned up a few times. This chain connects TRBV30 to TRBJ1-4; D not certain. There are 14 residues in the CDR3. V gave up 0 bases and J gave up 8 bases, with 13 bases separating them. Germline CDR1 and CDR2: GTSNPN and SVGIG (reference sequence). This CDR3 reads CAWSVGGFGEKLFF. The DNA for the CDR3 is TGTGCCTGGAGTGTGGGAGGGTTTGGGGAAAAACTGTTTTTT.